Following are 8 T cell receptor beta chains from one sample sequenced in a study of shared clonotypes between healthy human individuals. The naive CD8 fraction comprised CD45RO-negative cells positively selected for CCR7 and excluded terminally differentiated effector memory CD45RA+ cells. Clones were read by immunoSEQ multiplex PCR, and TCRdb kept only the in-frame ones, dropping some. The sample contains fewer than 700,000 clones, approximately 95% of which appear only once. Specimen: naive CD8+ T cells sorted from blood. These receptors all come from a woman in her twenties or thirties in good health.

The chain employs TRBV6-1 and TRBJ1-5; D remains unclear. This CDR3 is 17 amino acids long. V lost 1 base and J lost 5, with 18 bases in between. Germline values: CDR1 MNHNS, CDR2 SASEGT. The DNA of the CDR3 is TGTGCCAGCAGTGAAGGCACAAATCACTACCCTTATCAGCCCCAGCATTTT. This encodes CASSEGTNHYPYQPQHF.

This clone was seen a single time. The V call is TRBV7-9, the J call TRBJ2-7; no clear D gene. V was clipped by 5 bases and J by 1 base, with 12 bases between them. CDR3 length: 14 residues. From germline, CDR1 is SEHNR and CDR2 FQNEAQ (reference sequence). CDR3 bases: TGTGCCAGCAGCACCCCCTCGGCGTCCTACGAGCAGTACTTC. This gives the protein CASSTPSASYEQYF.

This sequence joins TRBV7-9 and TRBJ2-7; D is ambiguous. The CDR3 loop spans 13 amino acids. V was clipped by 8 bases and J by 5 bases, with 16 bases between them. Germline CDR1 SEHNR, CDR2 FQNEAQ (reference sequence). As DNA, the CDR3 is TGTGCCAGCGGCCCCACAGCTCGCAACGAGCAGTACTTC. This translates into CASGPTARNEQYF.

The rearrangement uses TRBV4-1 and TRBJ2-2; no clear D. V was trimmed by 4 bases and J by 7 bases, leaving 13 bases between them. This CDR3 is built from 14 residues. The germline gives CDR1 MGHRA, CDR2 YSYEKL. The CDR3, as DNA: TGCGCCAGCAGCCTAACTAATGGTGTCGGGGAGCTGTTTTTT. Its protein is CASSLTNGVGELFF.

The chain employs TRBV11-1 and TRBJ2-1; TRBD2 aligns across 13 bases. The CDR3 sequence is 18 residues long. The V gene's germline CDR1 is SGHAT and CDR2 FQDESV (reference sequence). V lost 1 base to trimming and J lost 11 bases; unmatched junction nucleotides: 14. CDR3 DNA: TGTGCCAGCAGCTTAGACCGCATTACTAGCGGGAGGGCCTATAAGCAGTTCTTC. Translating it yields CASSLDRITSGRAYKQFF. Combining the CDR3 with reference TRBV11-1 and TRBJ2-1 gives the whole variable domain EAEVAQSPRYKITEKSQAVAFWCDPISGHATLYWYRQILGQGPELLVQFQDESVVDDSQLPKDRFSAERLKGVDSTLKIQPAELGDSAMYLCASSLDRITSGRAYKQFFGPGTRLTVL.

The chain links TRBV28 to TRBJ2-7, with D tentatively TRBD1 (6 bases). Germline V gene data show CDR1 as MDHEN and CDR2 as SYDVKM. The CDR3 is 16 amino acids. V was trimmed by 3 bases and J by 5 bases, leaving 20 bases between them. The CDR3 coding sequence is TGTGCCAGCAGTTTCCCCGGGACAAGGGGTGTCCACGAGCAGTACTTC. Translation: CASSFPGTRGVHEQYF. Looking up the rest from reference TRBV28 and TRBJ2-7 gives the full variable domain: DVKVTQSSRYLVKRTGEKVFLECVQDMDHENMFWYRQDPGLGLRLIYFSYDVKMKEKGDIPEGYSVSREKKERFSLILESASTNQTSMYLCASSFPGTRGVHEQYFGPGTRLTVT.

This chain connects TRBV5-4 to TRBJ2-7, with 8 bases aligning to TRBD1. The CDR3 totals 13 residues. Losses at the gene ends were 2 bases for V and 4 bases for J; bases not matched to a gene: 2. Germline V lookup: CDR1 SGHNT, CDR2 YYREEE (reference sequence). The CDR3 region has the DNA TGTGCCAGCAGCTTTGACAGGGGTTACGAGCAGTACTTC. Its translation is CASSFDRGYEQYF. The full variable domain, rest sourced from reference TRBV5-4 and TRBJ2-7, is ETGVTQSPTHLIKTRGQQVTLRCSSQSGHNTVSWYQQALGQGPQFIFQYYREEENGRGNFPPRFSGLQFPNYSSELNVNALELDDSALYLCASSFDRGYEQYFGPGTRLTVT.

The gene calls are TRBV7-9 and TRBJ2-7; 10 bases match TRBD1. Losses at the gene ends were 5 bases for V and 3 bases for J; bases not matched to a gene: 10. The CDR3 has 16 amino acids. Per germline, CDR1 SEHNR and CDR2 FQNEAQ (reference sequence). The CDR3 reads CASSTVGTGVVYEQYF. CDR3 bases: TGTGCCAGCAGCACGGTGGGGACAGGGGTTGTCTACGAGCAGTACTTC.